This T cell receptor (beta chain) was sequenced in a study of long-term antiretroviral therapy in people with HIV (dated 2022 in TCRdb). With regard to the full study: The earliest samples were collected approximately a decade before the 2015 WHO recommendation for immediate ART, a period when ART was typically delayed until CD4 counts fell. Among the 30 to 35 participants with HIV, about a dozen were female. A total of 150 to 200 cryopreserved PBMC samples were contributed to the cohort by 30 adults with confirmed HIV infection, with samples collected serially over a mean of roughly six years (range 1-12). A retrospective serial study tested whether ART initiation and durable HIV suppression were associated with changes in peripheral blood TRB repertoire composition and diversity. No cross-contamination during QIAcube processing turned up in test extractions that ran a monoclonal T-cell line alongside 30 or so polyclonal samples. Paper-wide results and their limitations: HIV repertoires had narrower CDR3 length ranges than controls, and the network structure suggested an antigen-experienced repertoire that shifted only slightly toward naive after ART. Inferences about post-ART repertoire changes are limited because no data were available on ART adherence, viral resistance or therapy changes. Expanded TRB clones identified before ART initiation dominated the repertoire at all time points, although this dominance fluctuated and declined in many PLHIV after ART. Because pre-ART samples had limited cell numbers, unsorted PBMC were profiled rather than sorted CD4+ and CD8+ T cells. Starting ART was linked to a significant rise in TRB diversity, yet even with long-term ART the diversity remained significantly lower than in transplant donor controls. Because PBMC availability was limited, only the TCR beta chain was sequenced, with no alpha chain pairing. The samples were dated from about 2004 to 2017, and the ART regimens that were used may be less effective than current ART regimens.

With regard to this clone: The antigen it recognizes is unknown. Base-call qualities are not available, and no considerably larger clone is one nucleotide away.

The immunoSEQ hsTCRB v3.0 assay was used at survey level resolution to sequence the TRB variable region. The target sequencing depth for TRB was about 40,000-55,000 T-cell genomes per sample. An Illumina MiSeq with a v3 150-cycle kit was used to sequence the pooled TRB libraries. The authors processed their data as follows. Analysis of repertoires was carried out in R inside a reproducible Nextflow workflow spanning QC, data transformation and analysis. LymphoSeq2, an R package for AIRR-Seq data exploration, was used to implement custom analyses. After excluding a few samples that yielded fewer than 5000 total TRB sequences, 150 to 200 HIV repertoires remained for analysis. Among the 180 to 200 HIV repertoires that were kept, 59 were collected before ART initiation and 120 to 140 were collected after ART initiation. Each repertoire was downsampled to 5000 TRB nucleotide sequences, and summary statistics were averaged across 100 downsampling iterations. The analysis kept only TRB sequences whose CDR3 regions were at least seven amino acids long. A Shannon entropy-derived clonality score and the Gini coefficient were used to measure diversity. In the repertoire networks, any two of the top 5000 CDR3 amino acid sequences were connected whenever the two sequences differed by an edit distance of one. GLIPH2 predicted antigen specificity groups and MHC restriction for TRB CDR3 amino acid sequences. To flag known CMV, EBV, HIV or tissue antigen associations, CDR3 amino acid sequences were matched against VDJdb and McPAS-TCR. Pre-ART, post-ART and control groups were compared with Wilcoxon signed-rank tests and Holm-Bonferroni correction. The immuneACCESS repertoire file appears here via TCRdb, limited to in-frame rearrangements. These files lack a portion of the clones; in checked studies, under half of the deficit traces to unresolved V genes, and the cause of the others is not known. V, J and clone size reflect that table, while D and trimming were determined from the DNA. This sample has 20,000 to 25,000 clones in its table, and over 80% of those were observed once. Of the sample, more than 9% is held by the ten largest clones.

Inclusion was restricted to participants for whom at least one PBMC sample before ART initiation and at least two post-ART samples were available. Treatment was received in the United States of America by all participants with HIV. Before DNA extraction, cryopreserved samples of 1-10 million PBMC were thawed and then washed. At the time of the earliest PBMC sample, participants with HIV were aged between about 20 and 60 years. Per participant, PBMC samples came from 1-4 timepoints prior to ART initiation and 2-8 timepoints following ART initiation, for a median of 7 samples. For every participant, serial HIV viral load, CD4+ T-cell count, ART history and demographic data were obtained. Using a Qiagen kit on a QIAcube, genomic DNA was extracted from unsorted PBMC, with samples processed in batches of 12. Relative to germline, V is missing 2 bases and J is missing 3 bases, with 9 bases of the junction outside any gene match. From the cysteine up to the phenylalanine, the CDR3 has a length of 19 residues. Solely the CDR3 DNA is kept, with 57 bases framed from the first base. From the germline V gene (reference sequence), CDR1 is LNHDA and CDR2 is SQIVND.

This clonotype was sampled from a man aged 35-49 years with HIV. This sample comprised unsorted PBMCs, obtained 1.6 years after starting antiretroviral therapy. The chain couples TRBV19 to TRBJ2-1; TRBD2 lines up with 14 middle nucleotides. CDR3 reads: CASSITDFGTSGSYNEQFF. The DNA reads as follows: TGTGCCAGTAGTATAACGGACTTTGGGACTAGCGGGAGCTACAATGAGCAGTTCTTC.